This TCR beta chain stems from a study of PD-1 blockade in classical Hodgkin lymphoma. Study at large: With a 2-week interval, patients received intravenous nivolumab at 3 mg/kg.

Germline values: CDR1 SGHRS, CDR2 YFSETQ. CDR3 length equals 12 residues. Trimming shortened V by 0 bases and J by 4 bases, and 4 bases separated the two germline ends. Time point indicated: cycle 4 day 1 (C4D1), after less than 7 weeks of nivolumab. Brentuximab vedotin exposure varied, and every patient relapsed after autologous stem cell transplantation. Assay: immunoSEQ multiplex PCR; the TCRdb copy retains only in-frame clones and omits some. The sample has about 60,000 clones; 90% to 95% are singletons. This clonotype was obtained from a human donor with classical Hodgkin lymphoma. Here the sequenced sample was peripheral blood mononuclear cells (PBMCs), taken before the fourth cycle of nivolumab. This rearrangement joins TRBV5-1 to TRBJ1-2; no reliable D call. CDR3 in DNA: TGCGCCAGCAGCTTGGAAGGCTATGGCTACACCTTC. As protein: CASSLEGYGYTF.